The clone carrying this T cell receptor (beta chain) was observed many times. Its antigen is unidentified. The sample is drawn from a study of neurological immune-mediated disorders. 5'RACE employing 10-nucleotide random UMIs yielded the cDNA. A single run covered 15-18 subjects with over 190 million TCR-beta sequences. TCRdb itself ran the 5' RACE reads through MiXCR, one entry per CDR3 protein. The sample holds 55,000 to 75,000 distinct CDR3 sequences; around 2.3% are singletons and the top ten take approximately 3%. Regarding the study as a whole: The study found no CDR3 amino acid sequences shared by expanded clones across subjects, suggesting private repertoires in all groups. When the repertoires were grouped phylogenetically, those of 18 of the 34 multiple sclerosis patients came together in a single cluster of related CDR3 sequences, which points to a possible repertoire-level signature.

The sequence was obtained from a man in his fifties or sixties with multiple sclerosis. The material sequenced was PBMCs.

The CDR3 loop reads CASSLGPLAPTYEQYF. The CDR3, as DNA: TGTGCCAGCAGCTTAGGCCCGCTAGCGCCTACCTACGAGCAGTACTTC. V usage is TRBV13 and J usage is TRBJ2-7; D may be TRBD2 (6 bases). V was pared by 0 bases and J by 2 bases, with 14 bases between. CDR1 and CDR2 from the germline V gene are PRHDT and FYEKMQ (reference sequence). The CDR3 covers 16 residues.